The 4 T cell receptor beta chains below were found in one sample sequenced in a study of T cell responses to AZD1222 COVID-19 vaccine. The protocol was immunoSEQ multiplex PCR, while the TCRdb copy is restricted to in-frame clones and leaves out a portion. The table shows approximately 170,000 clones, with roughly 94% occurring only once. This material consisted of peripheral blood, taken 28 days after the second AZD1222 dose. These receptors all stem from an adult who received the AZD1222 COVID-19 vaccine.

V is TRBV6-5 and J is TRBJ1-5; D not certain. Per germline, CDR1 MNHEY and CDR2 SVGAGI. CDR3 length: 13 residues. The V end lost 4 bases, the J end lost 2 bases, and 6 bases lay between the germline ends. The CDR3 bases are TGTGCCAGCAGTTCATGGCGCAATCAGCCCCAGCATTTT. Protein: CASSSWRNQPQHF.

This sequence joins TRBV6-5 and TRBJ1-2; D is uncertain. This CDR3 region has 12 residues. Germline V gene data show CDR1 as MNHEY and CDR2 as SVGAGI. The germline V and J ends were trimmed by 8 bases and 7 bases, with 14 bases remaining between them. CDR3 residues: CASRQTGVGYTF. The CDR3 DNA is TGTGCCAGCCGTCAAACTGGGGTTGGCTACACCTTC.

This chain links TRBV5-1 with TRBJ1-4; the match to TRBD1 covers 11 bases. The germline gives CDR1 SGHRS, CDR2 YFSETQ. The V gene end was trimmed by 0 bases and the J gene end by 7 bases; junction bases not matched to a gene: 5. The CDR3 contains 16 residues. The chain's CDR3 is CASSLGRTGGFEKLFF. In DNA form, the CDR3 reads TGCGCCAGCAGCTTGGGACGGACAGGGGGCTTTGAAAAACTGTTTTTT.

Remarks on this clone: Relative to the germline gene, one junction end is altered; a read error may explain this. V usage is TRBV6-1 and J usage is TRBJ1-1, with 9 bases that match TRBD1. The CDR3 totals 16 residues. Germline V gene data show CDR1 as MNHNS and CDR2 as SASEGT. CDR3 DNA sequence: TGTGCCAGCAGCGAAGTACAGGGGGCATGGAACACTGAAGCTTTCTTT. Its protein product is CASSEVQGAWNTEAFF.